The 3 T cell receptor beta chains below come from one sample, sequenced in a study of blood T cells in healthy people across ages. The use of a sample-barcoded 5' primer and a J-beta primer mix characterized a second PCR of about 6 to 12 cycles. From the 5' RACE reads, TCRdb called clonotypes with MiXCR, one entry per CDR3 protein. The sample has hundreds of thousands of distinct CDR3 sequences, around 45% seen once. The specimen was blood. The receptors originated from a woman aged 55 to 70 in good health.

The rearrangement uses TRBV7-8 and TRBJ2-4; 8 positions agree with TRBD1. The DNA end lines up better with TRBJ2-5; the J call may be wrong. In germline, CDR1 is SGHVS, CDR2 FQNEAQ. The CDR3 spans 15 residues. The CDR3 loop is CASSHGQGGGETQYF. The CDR3 DNA sequence: TGTGCCAGCAGCCACGGACAGGGTGGAGGAGAGACCCAGTACTTC.

The chain uses TRBV20-1 and TRBJ2-1; 10 positions agree with TRBD2. The CDR3 totals 18 residues. The junction had 9 bases not matched to a gene; V was cut back by 0 bases and J by 1 base. CDR1 and CDR2 from the germline V gene are DFQATT and SNEGSKA (reference sequence). In DNA, the CDR3 is TGCAGTGCTAGAGATCCTAGCGGGAGCAGAGGGTCCTACAATGAGCAGTTCTTC. It codes for CSARDPSGSRGSYNEQFF.

The rearrangement uses TRBV20-1 and TRBJ1-1; 8 bases line up with TRBD1. In germline, CDR1 is DFQATT, CDR2 SNEGSKA (reference sequence). The CDR3 is made up of 14 amino acids. With 6 bases clipped from V and 3 bases from J, the junction kept 9 bases outside the gene matches. CDR3: CSAVWTGRDTEAFF. The CDR3, as DNA: TGCAGTGCCGTCTGGACAGGGCGGGACACTGAAGCTTTCTTT.